The source of this T cell receptor beta chain is a study of neurological immune-mediated disorders. MiXCR was run by TCRdb on the 5' RACE reads, yielding one entry per CDR3 protein. The sample has roughly 46,000 distinct CDR3 sequences, 1.9% seen once; the top ten hold around 2%. Ten or more counts support this clonotype. V gave up 4 bases and J gave up 2 bases, with 20 bases separating them. This CDR3 region has 17 residues. Germline loops: CDR1 ENHRY, CDR2 SYGVKD. The chain is built from TRBV10-3 and TRBJ1-1, with a tentative D call TRBD1 (5 bases). The material sequenced was PBMCs. This receptor was taken from a woman aged 40 to 49 with multiple sclerosis. The CDR3 protein is CAISGAVLGHPNTEAFF. The CDR3 DNA sequence: TGTGCCATCAGTGGAGCGGTCCTAGGACATCCTAACACTGAAGCTTTCTTT.